This T cell receptor (beta chain) was recovered during a study of Ad26.COV2.S vaccination and SARS-CoV-2 variants. Sequencing used immunoSEQ multiplex PCR; TCRdb keeps in-frame clones, though not all of them. The table records 500,000 or so clones, roughly nine tenths of them present only once. Treatment defined: some 19 received Ad26.COV2.S at low or high dose, single or two shots; about five received placebo; per-sample allocation not given. Samples were taken on day 63 after the first vaccine or placebo injection. Germline CDR1 and CDR2: LGHDT and YNNKEL (reference sequence). V dropped 4 bases and J dropped 2 bases, with 16 bases sitting between them. This CDR3 region has 16 residues.

The chain combines TRBV3-1 (or the pseudogene TRBV3-2) with TRBJ2-3; D may be TRBD2 (6 bases). This specimen was peripheral blood, taken in a trial of Ad26.COV2.S vaccine versus placebo. The clonotype was recovered from a person between 18 and 59 years old who received the Ad26.COV2.S COVID-19 vaccine or a placebo. The CDR3 reads CASSRLGAGFTDTQYF. CDR3 sequence (DNA): TGTGCCAGCAGCCGCCTTGGGGCGGGATTCACAGATACGCAGTATTTT.